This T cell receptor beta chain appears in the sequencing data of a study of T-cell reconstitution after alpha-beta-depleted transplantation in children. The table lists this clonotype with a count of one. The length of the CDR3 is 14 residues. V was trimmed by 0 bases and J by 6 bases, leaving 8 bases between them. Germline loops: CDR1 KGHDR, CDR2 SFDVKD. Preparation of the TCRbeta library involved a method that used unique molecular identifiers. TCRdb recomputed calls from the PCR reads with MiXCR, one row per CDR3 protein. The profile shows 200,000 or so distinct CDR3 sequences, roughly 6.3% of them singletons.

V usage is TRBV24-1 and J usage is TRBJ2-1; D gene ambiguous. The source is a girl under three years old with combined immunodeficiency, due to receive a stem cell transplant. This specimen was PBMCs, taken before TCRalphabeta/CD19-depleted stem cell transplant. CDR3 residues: CATSDLRVPNEQFF. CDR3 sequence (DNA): TGTGCCACCAGTGATTTGCGAGTGCCCAATGAGCAGTTCTTC.